The 9 T cell receptor beta chains reported below all come from one sample, sequenced in a study of blood T cell repertoires in COVID-19. Here immunoSEQ multiplex PCR was the method, and the copy in TCRdb shows in-frame clones only, minus some. The sample lists hundreds of thousands of clones; roughly 90% were seen once. Specimen: PBMCs or T cells enriched from blood (not recorded which). The receptors derive from a man in his 60s who had recovered from COVID-19.

The gene calls are TRBV4-2 and TRBJ1-5, with D perhaps matching TRBD1 (6 bases). The CDR3 sequence is 16 residues long. Deletions cut 2 bases from V and 2 bases from J, with 13 bases between. Germline CDR1 and CDR2: LGHNA and YNFKEQ. The CDR3, as DNA: TGTGCCAGCAGCCAACTTACAGGGTACGGCAATCAGCCCCAGCATTTT. Translating gives CASSQLTGYGNQPQHF.

The J gene is TRBJ2-3, the V gene TRBV7-2; D is possibly TRBD1 (6 bases). Germline V gene data show CDR1 as SGHTA and CDR2 as FQGNSA. This CDR3 has 15 residues. V dropped 4 bases and J dropped 0 bases, with 11 bases sitting between them. CDR3 residues: CASSSRTVSTDTQYF. CDR3 bases: TGTGCCAGCAGCTCGAGGACAGTTAGCACAGATACGCAGTATTTT.

The genes are TRBV7-6 and TRBJ1-6; D is unresolved. Germline V gene lookup returns CDR1 SGHVS and CDR2 FNYEAQ. The CDR3 runs to 15 residues. The germline V and J ends were trimmed by 6 bases and 6 bases, with 15 bases remaining between them. CDR3 nucleotides: TGTGCCAGCAGAGCAAGCCACTCAATTAATTCACCCCTCCACTTT. Protein sequence: CASRASHSINSPLHF.

V is TRBV4-1 and J is TRBJ1-5; D is unresolved. Germline V lookup: CDR1 MGHRA, CDR2 YSYEKL. CDR3 size: 14 residues. V was cut by 1 base and J by 1 base, with 5 bases left in between. In nucleotides, the CDR3 is TGCGCCAGCAGCCAAGTCGGGAGCAATCAGCCCCAGCATTTT. Protein: CASSQVGSNQPQHF.

The chain uses TRBV3-1 (or the pseudogene TRBV3-2) and TRBJ2-3, with D uncertain. CDR1 is LGHDT and CDR2 is YNNKEL in the germline V gene (reference sequence). CDR3 length: 13 residues. The V gene lost 1 base and the J gene lost 3 bases, with 5 bases spanning the gap. The CDR3 loop is CASSQAGTDTQYF. The CDR3 coding sequence is TGTGCCAGCAGCCAAGCGGGTACAGATACGCAGTATTTT.

The rearrangement links TRBV5-4 to TRBJ2-1, with no clear D. Trimming shortened V by 4 bases and J by 4 bases, and 15 bases separated the two germline ends. CDR3 size: 15 residues. Germline values: CDR1 SGHNT, CDR2 YYREEE (reference sequence). The CDR3 sequence is CASSPGPAVYNEQFF. The CDR3 coding sequence is TGTGCCAGCAGCCCTGGGCCAGCAGTTTACAATGAGCAGTTCTTC.

V and J are TRBV7-8 and TRBJ1-2; no firm D call. The CDR3 sequence is 15 residues long. Deletions cut 6 bases from V and 7 bases from J, with 21 bases between. CDR1 is SGHVS and CDR2 is FQNEAQ in the germline V gene. In DNA form, the CDR3 reads TGTGCCAGCAGTCGTACCCAAGGGCCCCGGGGTGGCTACACCTTC. Its translation is CASSRTQGPRGGYTF.

The chain joins TRBV27 to TRBJ2-1, with D possibly TRBD2 on 5 matching bases. The CDR3 has 16 residues. Germline CDR1 reads MNHEY; CDR2 reads SMNVEV (reference sequence). Trimming shortened V by 4 bases and J by 5 bases, and 18 bases separated the two germline ends. In nucleotides, the CDR3 is TGTGCCAGCAGTTCCCCTTGGAGGACCGCCAACAATGAGCAGTTCTTC. Translation: CASSSPWRTANNEQFF.

This chain links TRBV7-3 with TRBJ2-2, with 12 nucleotides matching TRBD1. From germline, CDR1 is SGHTA and CDR2 FQGTGA. The CDR3 loop spans 17 amino acids. V shed 5 bases, J shed 7 bases, and the junction held 11 bases outside the gene matches. The CDR3 reads CASSRFPGQGAFGELFF. CDR3 DNA: TGTGCCAGCAGCCGGTTTCCGGGACAGGGGGCATTCGGGGAGCTGTTTTTT.